The table lists the clone carrying this T cell receptor beta chain with a few counts. The sample comes from a study of blood T cell repertoires in COVID-19. The authors' processing: From reference gene primer amplification, estimates of nucleated cell counts were derived. Produced via immunoSEQ multiplex PCR; TCRdb's table is partial and in-frame only. The V and J calls and clone size were taken over from that table, and D and trimming were inferred from the DNA. Counted here are about 180,000 clones, 86% occurring once; the ten biggest clones make up roughly 8.7%. Participants came from about 24 US areas, aged about 18 to 100 years. Cohort placement rested on clinical history that participants reported themselves. Recovered participants had two consecutive negative NP/OP PCR tests, healthcare professional clearance, or symptom resolution. The CDR3 has 15 residues. J lost 2 bases, V lost 6 bases, and 9 bases had no gene match. Germline CDR1 and CDR2: MDHEN and SYDVKM.

This sequence originates from a woman in her twenties or thirties who had recovered from COVID-19. What was sequenced was PBMCs or T cells enriched from blood (not recorded which). The V gene is TRBV28, the J gene TRBJ1-2, with 7 nucleotides matching TRBD1. The CDR3 here is CASSLGTTGNYGYTF. The CDR3 DNA reads TGTGCCAGCAGCCTGGGTACGACAGGGAACTATGGCTACACCTTC.